This entry features one TCR beta chain sequence. Trimming pared 7 bases from V and 4 bases from J, leaving 17 bases between. The germline CDR1 and CDR2 sequences are SNHLY and FYNNEI. The CDR3 has 15 residues. The table came from immunoSEQ multiplex PCR; TCRdb's copy has only in-frame clones and leaves some out. The sample has more than 200,000 clones; around 89% are singletons. The sample comes from a study of blood T cell repertoires in COVID-19. Study overall: Nucleic acid was either cDNA or gDNA, and it came from T cells, B-cell-depleted T cells, or PBMCs.

This sequence originates from a man aged 25 to 40 with COVID-19, enrolled during active disease. Sequencing input: peripheral blood. This sequence joins TRBV2 and TRBJ1-5; TRBD1 is a possible D gene (6 bases). CDR3 amino acids: CASKGEGTSNQPQHF. CDR3 in DNA: TGTGCCAGCAAGGGGGAGGGGACGTCAAATCAGCCCCAGCATTTT.